This is a list of T cell receptor beta chains from one sample in a study of OX40 agonist ivuxolimab in advanced cancers. Using immunoSEQ multiplex PCR, the repertoire was profiled, and TCRdb retains in-frame clones only, with some absent. The table shows about 86,000 clones, with about 90% occurring only once. Sequencing was performed on CD4+ or CD8+ T cells sorted from blood, taken in a trial of the OX40 agonist ivuxolimab. The receptors come from an adult with an advanced solid tumor such as melanoma, head and neck, liver or kidney cancer. Both conserved end residues are part of each CDR3. D genes are given only for firm matches. Only some rows state a clone size, as once, few, many or a class for expanded clones.

j_gene	d_gene	v_gene	abundance	CDR3aa	CDR3nt
TRBJ1-1	-	TRBV6-1	-	CASSEAGQGVAFF	TGTGCCAGCAGTGAAGCGGGCCAGGGAGTAGCTTTCTTT
TRBJ2-1	-	TRBV15	-	CATSRDRWAGNEQFF	TGTGCCACCAGCAGAGATCGGTGGGCGGGTAATGAGCAGTTCTTC
TRBJ2-3	-	TRBV21-1	-	CASSKEGLAEVPYIITDTQYF	TGTGCCAGCAGCAAAGAGGGGCTAGCGGAAGTCCCTTACATTATCACAGATACGCAGTATTTT
TRBJ2-7	-	TRBV6-1	-	CASEGYEQYF	TGTGCCAGCGAGGGGTACGAGCAGTACTTC
TRBJ1-1	TRBD1	TRBV30	few	CAWSVQGDTEAFF	TGTGCCTGGAGTGTACAGGGGGACACTGAAGCTTTCTTT
TRBJ2-7	TRBD1	TRBV6-6	-	CASSLRPLGQAHDQYF	TGTGCCAGCAGTTTACGCCCCCTGGGACAGGCGCACGACCAGTACTTC
TRBJ2-7	-	TRBV5-1	-	CASSLFGTQGYEQYF	TGCGCCAGCAGCTTGTTTGGGACCCAAGGCTACGAGCAGTACTTC
TRBJ2-7	-	TRBV10-3	-	CAISVPQGGINEQYF	TGTGCCATCAGTGTACCACAGGGAGGAATAAACGAGCAGTACTTC
TRBJ2-5	-	TRBV6-6	-	CASSYFYRAGQETQYF	TGTGCCAGCAGTTACTTCTACAGGGCCGGCCAAGAGACCCAGTACTTC
TRBJ2-5	TRBD2	TRBV6-5	-	CASAAGEWETQYF	TGTGCCAGCGCAGCGGGAGAGTGGGAGACCCAGTACTTC
TRBJ2-7	TRBD1	TRBV4-1	-	CASSQAGTAEYEQYF	TGCGCCAGCAGCCAAGCCGGGACAGCAGAATACGAGCAGTACTTC
TRBJ1-4	TRBD1	TRBV5-1	-	CASSFRTGGSEKLFF	TGCGCCAGCAGCTTCAGGACAGGGGGATCTGAAAAACTGTTTTTT
TRBJ2-5	-	TRBV28	-	CASGTPQYF	TGTGCCAGCGGGACGCCCCAGTACTTC
TRBJ2-3	-	TRBV5-1	-	CASSLYTGADTQYF	TGCGCCAGCAGCTTGTACACTGGGGCAGATACGCAGTATTTT
TRBJ2-5	-	TRBV7-9	-	CASSSPLWHQETQYF	TGTGCCAGCAGCTCCCCTTTGTGGCACCAAGAGACCCAGTACTTC
TRBJ2-1	-	TRBV5-4	-	CASSMDKSYNEQFF	TGTGCCAGCAGTATGGACAAATCCTACAATGAGCAGTTCTTC
TRBJ1-5	TRBD1	TRBV27	once	CASSSTGDNQPQHF	TGTGCCAGCAGTTCGACAGGGGACAATCAGCCCCAGCATTTT
TRBJ2-3	TRBD2	TRBV15	-	CATSRPGTRTDTQYF	TGTGCCACCAGCAGACCCGGGACTAGGACAGATACGCAGTATTTT
TRBJ1-2	-	TRBV30	once	CAGDSEHSYGYTF	TGTGCCGGTGACTCGGAGCACTCCTATGGCTACACCTTC
TRBJ2-7	-	TRBV27	-	CATGEFDEQYF	TGTGCCACCGGGGAGTTCGACGAGCAGTACTTC
TRBJ1-3	-	TRBV10-1	-	CASSRTFGNTIYF	TGCGCCAGCAGCCGGACATTTGGAAACACCATATATTTT
TRBJ1-1	TRBD1	TRBV7-9	-	CASSIKQGAKAFF	TGTGCCAGCAGCATAAAACAGGGGGCAAAGGCTTTCTTT
TRBJ1-2	TRBD1	TRBV29-1	-	CSVARQGRVAWIGLRNYGYTF	TGCAGCGTTGCCCGACAGGGAAGGGTGGCGTGGATCGGGCTACGAAACTATGGCTACACCTTC
TRBJ2-7	TRBD2	TRBV11-2	-	CASSLAGAGGPPEQYF	TGTGCCAGCAGCTTAGCGGGGGCGGGGGGGCCGCCCGAGCAGTACTTC
TRBJ2-7	TRBD2	TRBV4-1	-	CASSQEETSSYEQYF	TGCGCCAGCAGCCAAGAGGAGACTAGCAGCTACGAGCAGTACTTC
TRBJ1-3	-	TRBV7-2	-	CASSPEGSVGGNTIYF	TGTGCCAGCAGCCCGGAGGGGAGCGTTGGTGGGAACACCATATATTTT
TRBJ1-1	-	TRBV6-5	-	CASSSGLGAEAFF	TGTGCCAGCAGTTCTGGATTAGGGGCTGAAGCTTTCTTT
TRBJ1-4	TRBD1	TRBV30	-	CAWNRGVSNEKLFF	TGTGCCTGGAACAGGGGTGTATCAAATGAAAAACTGTTTTTT
TRBJ1-1	-	TRBV4-1	-	CASSPRTENTEAFF	TGCGCCAGCAGCCCTAGGACAGAAAACACTGAAGCTTTCTTT
TRBJ1-2	-	TRBV27	-	CASSDGYGYTF	TGTGCCAGCAGTGATGGCTATGGCTACACCTTC
TRBJ1-4	TRBD1	TRBV6-5	-	CASSRGQDQLFF	TGTGCCAGCAGCAGGGGACAGGACCAACTGTTTTTT
TRBJ1-5	-	TRBV14	-	CASSQGGQPQHF	TGTGCCAGCAGCCAAGGTGGACAGCCCCAGCATTTT
TRBJ2-5	-	TRBV6-4	-	CASSDRVVSKETQYF	TGTGCCAGCAGTGACAGGGTGGTGTCAAAAGAGACCCAGTACTTC
TRBJ1-2	-	TRBV12-2	-	CASRLGPYGYTF	TGTGCAAGTCGCTTAGGTCCCTATGGCTACACCTTC
TRBJ2-7	-	TRBV7-7	-	CASSLSGGGNYEQYF	TGTGCTAGCAGCTTATCCGGCGGAGGAAACTACGAGCAGTACTTC
TRBJ1-1	-	TRBV6-5	-	CASNLGGDTEAFF	TGTGCCAGCAATCTCGGGGGGGACACTGAAGCTTTCTTT
TRBJ1-4	TRBD1	TRBV2	-	CASVTGNEKLFF	TGTGCCAGCGTGACAGGGAATGAAAAACTGTTTTTT
TRBJ2-7	TRBD2	TRBV7-9	-	CASSFGGVQYF	TGTGCCAGCAGCTTCGGGGGGGTGCAGTACTTC
TRBJ2-3	TRBD2	TRBV7-2	-	CASSWGGRPADTQYF	TGTGCCAGCAGCTGGGGGGGGAGGCCTGCAGATACGCAGTATTTT
TRBJ2-3	-	TRBV5-4	-	CASSQEEAAGTDTQYF	TGTGCCAGCAGCCAAGAAGAGGCGGCCGGCACAGATACGCAGTATTTT
TRBJ1-3	-	TRBV6-6	-	CASTWSSGNTIYF	TGTGCCAGCACTTGGAGCTCTGGAAACACCATATATTTT
TRBJ2-5	-	TRBV2	few	CASSPQMAVRRPQETQYF	TGTGCCAGCAGTCCCCAGATGGCGGTCCGAAGGCCTCAAGAGACCCAGTACTTC
TRBJ1-2	-	TRBV5-6	few	CASTHRGTSYTF	TGTGCCAGCACCCACCGCGGGACCAGTTACACCTTC
TRBJ2-1	TRBD1	TRBV28	-	CASSDRTGWGEQFF	TGTGCCAGCAGTGATAGGACAGGGTGGGGTGAGCAGTTCTTC
TRBJ2-7	TRBD1	TRBV5-5	-	CASTWGQGGYEQYF	TGTGCCAGCACCTGGGGACAGGGAGGGTACGAGCAGTACTTC
TRBJ1-2	-	TRBV19	-	CASRDQGTGGYGYTF	TGTGCCAGTAGGGATCAAGGAACGGGCGGCTATGGCTACACCTTC
TRBJ2-1	-	TRBV19	-	CASTTSGSPYNEQFF	TGTGCCAGTACCACATCGGGGAGCCCCTACAATGAGCAGTTCTTC
TRBJ2-6	-	TRBV9	-	CASSVARRGAGANVLTF	TGTGCCAGCAGCGTAGCCCGAAGGGGGGCTGGGGCCAACGTCCTGACTTTC
TRBJ2-3	TRBD2	TRBV6-1	-	CATSGPSGGDTQYF	TGTGCCACCTCGGGGCCTAGCGGGGGAGATACGCAGTATTTT
TRBJ2-2	TRBD1	TRBV4-1	-	CASAGSGGSTGELFF	TGCGCCAGCGCGGGGTCAGGGGGCAGCACCGGGGAGCTGTTTTTT
TRBJ2-1	TRBD2	TRBV2	few	CASNGLAGAMSSYNEQFF	TGTGCCAGCAACGGACTAGCGGGAGCCATGAGCTCCTACAATGAGCAGTTCTTC
TRBJ2-1	TRBD1	TRBV28	once	CASSWDRGYNEQFF	TGTGCCAGCAGCTGGGACAGGGGTTACAATGAGCAGTTCTTC
TRBJ1-6	TRBD1	TRBV30	-	CAWAGTDNSPLHF	TGTGCCTGGGCCGGGACAGATAATTCACCCCTCCACTTT
TRBJ2-5	-	TRBV5-1	-	CASSLVSGQETQYF	TGCGCCAGCAGCTTGGTGTCAGGACAAGAGACCCAGTACTTC
TRBJ2-7	-	TRBV7-9	-	CASSLGSQVRSSYEQYF	TGTGCCAGCAGCTTAGGATCCCAGGTTAGGAGCTCCTACGAGCAGTACTTC
TRBJ2-7	-	TRBV14	-	CASSQDSPRWTYEQYF	TGTGCCAGCAGCCAAGATAGCCCTCGTTGGACCTACGAGCAGTACTTC
TRBJ1-4	-	TRBV28	-	CASSASGAVGVEKLFF	TGTGCCAGCAGTGCCTCAGGGGCCGTAGGTGTTGAAAAACTGTTTTTT
TRBJ2-7	TRBD2	TRBV27	-	CASSFSSGSNYEQYF	TGTGCCAGCAGTTTCTCTAGCGGGAGTAATTACGAGCAGTACTTC
TRBJ2-4	-	TRBV19	-	CASTKGPASKNIQYF	TGTGCCAGTACCAAGGGACCAGCCTCCAAAAACATTCAGTACTTC